The 5 T cell receptor beta chains given below trace back to one sample, sequenced in a study of CD8+ T cells in alopecia areata. cDNA prepared by RNA extraction and subsequent reverse transcription served as the template for sequencing. Sequencing used immunoSEQ multiplex PCR; TCRdb keeps in-frame clones, though not all of them. This sample has about 190,000 clones; about 60% occur once, and the top ten carry approximately 0.69%. Described treatment: oral pan-JAK inhibitor, 5-10 mg twice daily. This material consisted of CD4+ T cells sorted from blood, taken at week 4, from a patient treated with tofacitinib. Every receptor here comes from a human donor with alopecia areata.

This chain joins TRBV25-1 and TRBJ2-2; 7 positions agree with TRBD2. With V trimmed by 1 base and J by 7 bases, 6 bases remained unmatched. Germline loops: CDR1 MGHDK, CDR2 SYGVNS. This CDR3 region has 15 residues. The CDR3 DNA reads as TGTGCCAGCAGTGAATTCCGACTAGCTAGCGGGGAGCTGTTTTTT. Protein sequence: CASSEFRLASGELFF.

The CDR3 here is CSVATAGNTIYF. DNA for the CDR3: TGCAGCGTTGCGACTGCTGGAAACACCATATATTTT. J is TRBJ1-3 and V is TRBV29-1; no reliable D call. CDR3 length equals 12 residues. Germline V CDR1 and CDR2: SQVTM, ANQGSEA. With 4 bases removed from V and 2 bases from J, the gap between germline ends came to 6 bases.

This clone is a singleton in its sample. The chain links TRBV25-1 to TRBJ2-1, with 10 bases aligning to TRBD2. Germline assignment: CDR1 MGHDK and CDR2 SYGVNS. V shed 6 bases, J shed 4 bases, and the junction held 3 bases outside the gene matches. The CDR3 runs 14 residues. CDR3 coding DNA: TGTGCCAGCAGACTAGCGGGGCTATACAATGAGCAGTTCTTC. Protein product: CASRLAGLYNEQFF.

This CDR3 is CASSLLDRATLYGYTF. In DNA, the CDR3 is TGTGCCAGCAGCCTCTTAGATCGGGCAACACTCTATGGCTACACCTTC. The chain employs TRBV5-6 and TRBJ1-2; D not certain. CDR1 is SGHDT and CDR2 is YYEEEE in the germline V gene. The CDR3 runs 16 residues. Trimming took 4 bases from V and 4 from J, leaving 20 bases between them.

The chain combines TRBV7-9 with TRBJ2-5; the match to TRBD1 covers 10 bases. Germline V gene lookup returns CDR1 SEHNR and CDR2 FQNEAQ (reference sequence). The CDR3 sequence is 15 residues long. V lost 6 bases to trimming and J lost 4 bases; unmatched junction nucleotides: 8. The CDR3 region is CASRQGGQGRETQYF. In DNA, the CDR3 is TGTGCCAGCAGGCAGGGGGGACAGGGGAGAGAGACCCAGTACTTC.